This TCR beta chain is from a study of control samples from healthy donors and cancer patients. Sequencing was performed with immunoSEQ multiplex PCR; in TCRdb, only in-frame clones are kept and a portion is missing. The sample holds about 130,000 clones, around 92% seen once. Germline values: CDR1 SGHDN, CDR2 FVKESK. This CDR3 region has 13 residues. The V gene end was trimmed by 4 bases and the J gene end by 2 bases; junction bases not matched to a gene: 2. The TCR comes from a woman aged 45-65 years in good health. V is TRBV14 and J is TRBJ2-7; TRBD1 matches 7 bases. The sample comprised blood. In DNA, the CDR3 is TGTGCCAGCAGCCTGGGACAGCCCTACGAGCAGTACTTC. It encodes CASSLGQPYEQYF.